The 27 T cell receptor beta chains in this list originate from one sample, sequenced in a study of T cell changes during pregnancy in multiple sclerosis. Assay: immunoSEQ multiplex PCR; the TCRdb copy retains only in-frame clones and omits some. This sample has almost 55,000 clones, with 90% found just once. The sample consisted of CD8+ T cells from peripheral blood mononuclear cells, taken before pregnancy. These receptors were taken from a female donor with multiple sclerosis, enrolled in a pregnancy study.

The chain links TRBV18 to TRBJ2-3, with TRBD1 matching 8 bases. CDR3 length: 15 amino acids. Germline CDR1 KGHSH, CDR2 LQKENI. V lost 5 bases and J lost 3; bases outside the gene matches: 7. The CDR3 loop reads CASSTRTGSTDTQYF. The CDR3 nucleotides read TGTGCCAGCTCAACCCGGACAGGGAGTACAGATACGCAGTATTTT.

CDR3 loop: CASSFGWGGQATEAFF. In DNA, the CDR3 is TGTGCCAGCAGCTTTGGCTGGGGAGGGCAGGCCACTGAAGCTTTCTTT. The V gene is TRBV5-6, the J gene TRBJ1-1; D unresolved. Germline V CDR1 and CDR2: SGHDT, YYEEEE. Trimming left V 2 bases short and J 4 bases short, with 18 bases between. The CDR3 covers 16 residues.

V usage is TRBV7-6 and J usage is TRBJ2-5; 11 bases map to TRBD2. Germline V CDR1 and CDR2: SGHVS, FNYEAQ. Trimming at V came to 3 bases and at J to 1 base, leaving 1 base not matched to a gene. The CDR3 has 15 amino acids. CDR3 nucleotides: TGTGCCAGCAGCTTGACTAGCGGGACCCAAGAGACCCAGTACTTC. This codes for CASSLTSGTQETQYF.

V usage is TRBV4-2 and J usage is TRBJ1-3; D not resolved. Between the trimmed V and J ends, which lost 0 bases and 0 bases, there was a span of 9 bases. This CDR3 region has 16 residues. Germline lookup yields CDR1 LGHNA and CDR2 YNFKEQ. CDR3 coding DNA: TGTGCCAGCAGCCAAGAAAGCGGGTACTCTGGAAACACCATATATTTT. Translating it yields CASSQESGYSGNTIYF.

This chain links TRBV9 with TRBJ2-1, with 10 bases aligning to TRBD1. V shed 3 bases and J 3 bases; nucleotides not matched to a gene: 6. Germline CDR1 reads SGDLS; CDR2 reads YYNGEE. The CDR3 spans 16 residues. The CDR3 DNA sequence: TGTGCCAGCAGCGGGGGGGGACAGGGGTACTACAATGAGCAGTTCTTC. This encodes CASSGGGQGYYNEQFF.

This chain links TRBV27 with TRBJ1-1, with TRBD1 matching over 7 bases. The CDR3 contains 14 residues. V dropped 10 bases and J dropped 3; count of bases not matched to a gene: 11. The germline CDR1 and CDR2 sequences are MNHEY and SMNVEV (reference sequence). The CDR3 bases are TGTGCCACCAAGAGGTATCAGGGGGACACTGAAGCTTTCTTT. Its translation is CATKRYQGDTEAFF.

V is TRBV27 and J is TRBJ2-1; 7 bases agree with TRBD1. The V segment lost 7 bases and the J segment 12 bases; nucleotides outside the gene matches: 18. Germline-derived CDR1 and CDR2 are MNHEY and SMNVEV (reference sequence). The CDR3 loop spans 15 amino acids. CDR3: CASTLIGGGEDRQFF. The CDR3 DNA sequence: TGTGCCAGCACCCTTATAGGGGGCGGTGAGGACAGGCAGTTCTTC.

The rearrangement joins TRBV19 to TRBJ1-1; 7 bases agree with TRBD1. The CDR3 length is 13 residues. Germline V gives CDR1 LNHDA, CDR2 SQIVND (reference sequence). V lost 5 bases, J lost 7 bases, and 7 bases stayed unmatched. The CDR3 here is CASSPSTGYEAFF. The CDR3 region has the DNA TGTGCCAGTAGTCCATCGACAGGGTATGAAGCTTTCTTT.

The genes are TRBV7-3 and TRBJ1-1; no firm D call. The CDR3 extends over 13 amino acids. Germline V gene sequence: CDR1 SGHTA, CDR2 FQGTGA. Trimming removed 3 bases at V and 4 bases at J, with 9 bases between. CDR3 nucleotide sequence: TGTGCCAGCAGCTTGTGGCGGGGCACTGAAGCTTTCTTT. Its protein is CASSLWRGTEAFF.

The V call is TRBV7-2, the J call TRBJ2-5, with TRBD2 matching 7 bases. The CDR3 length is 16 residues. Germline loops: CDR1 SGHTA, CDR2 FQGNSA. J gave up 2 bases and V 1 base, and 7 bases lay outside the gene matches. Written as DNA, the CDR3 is TGTGCCAGCAGCTTAGACTGGCGGGGGATTCAAGAGACCCAGTACTTC. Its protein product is CASSLDWRGIQETQYF.

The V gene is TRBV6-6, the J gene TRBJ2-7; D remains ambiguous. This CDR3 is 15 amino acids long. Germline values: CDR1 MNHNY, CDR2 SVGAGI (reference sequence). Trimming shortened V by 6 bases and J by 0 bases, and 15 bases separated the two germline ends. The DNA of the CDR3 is TGTGCCAGCAGGAGATCTGGCGGAAGCTCCTACGAGCAGTACTTC. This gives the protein CASRRSGGSSYEQYF.

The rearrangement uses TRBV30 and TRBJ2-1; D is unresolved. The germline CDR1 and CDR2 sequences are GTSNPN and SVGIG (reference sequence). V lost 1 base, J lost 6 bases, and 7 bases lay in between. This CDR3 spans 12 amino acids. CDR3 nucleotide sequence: TGTGCCTGGAGTGAAGCTAGCAATGAGCAGTTCTTC. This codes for CAWSEASNEQFF.

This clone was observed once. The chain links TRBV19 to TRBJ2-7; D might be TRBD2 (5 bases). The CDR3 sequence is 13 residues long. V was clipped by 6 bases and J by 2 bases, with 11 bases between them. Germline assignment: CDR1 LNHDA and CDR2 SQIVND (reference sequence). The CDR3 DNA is TGTGCCAGTAGCCCGAGCGGCGCCTACGAGCAGTACTTC. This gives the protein CASSPSGAYEQYF.

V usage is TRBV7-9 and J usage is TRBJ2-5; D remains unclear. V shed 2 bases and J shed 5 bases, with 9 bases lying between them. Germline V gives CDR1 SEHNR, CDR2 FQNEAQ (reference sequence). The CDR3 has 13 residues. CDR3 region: CASSLNIMETQYF. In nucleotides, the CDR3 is TGTGCCAGCAGCTTAAACATAATGGAGACCCAGTACTTC. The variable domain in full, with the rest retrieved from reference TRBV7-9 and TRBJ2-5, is DTGVSQNPRHKITKRGQNVTFRCDPISEHNRLYWYRQTLGQGPEFLTYFQNEAQLEKSRLLSDRFSAERPKGSFSTLEIQRTEQGDSAMYLCASSLNIMETQYFGPGTRLLVL.

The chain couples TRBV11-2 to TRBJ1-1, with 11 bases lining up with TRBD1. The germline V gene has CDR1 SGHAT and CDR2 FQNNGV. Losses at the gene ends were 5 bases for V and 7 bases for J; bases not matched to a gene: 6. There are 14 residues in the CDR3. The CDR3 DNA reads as TGTGCCAGCAGCCGGACAGGGGGCTTACTTGAAGCTTTCTTT. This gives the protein CASSRTGGLLEAFF.

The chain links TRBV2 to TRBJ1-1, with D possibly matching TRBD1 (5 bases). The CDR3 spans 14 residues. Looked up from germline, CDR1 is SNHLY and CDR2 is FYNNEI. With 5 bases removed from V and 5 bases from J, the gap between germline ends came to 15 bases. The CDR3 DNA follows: TGTGCCAGCAGTTCCCCCGGGGAGGGGACTGAAGCTTTCTTT. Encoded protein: CASSSPGEGTEAFF.

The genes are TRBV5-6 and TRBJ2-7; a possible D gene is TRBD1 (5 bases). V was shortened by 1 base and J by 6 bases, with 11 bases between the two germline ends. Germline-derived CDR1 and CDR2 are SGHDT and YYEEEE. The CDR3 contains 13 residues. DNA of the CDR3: TGTGCCAGCAGCTTGCTGCTCACAGGCGAGCAGTACTTC. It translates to CASSLLLTGEQYF.

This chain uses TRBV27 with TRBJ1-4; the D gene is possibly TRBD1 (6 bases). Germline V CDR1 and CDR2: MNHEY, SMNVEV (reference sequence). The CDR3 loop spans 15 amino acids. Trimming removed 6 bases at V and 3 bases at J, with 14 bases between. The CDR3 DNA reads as TGTGCCAGCAGATCCTGGGACACCCCTAATGAAAAACTGTTTTTT. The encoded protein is CASRSWDTPNEKLFF.

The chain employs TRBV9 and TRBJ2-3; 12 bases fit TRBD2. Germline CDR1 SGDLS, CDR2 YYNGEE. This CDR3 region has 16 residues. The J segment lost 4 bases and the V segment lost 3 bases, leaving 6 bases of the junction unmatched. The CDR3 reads CASSALAGGPSDTQYF. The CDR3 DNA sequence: TGTGCCAGCAGCGCCCTAGCGGGGGGGCCTTCAGATACGCAGTATTTT.

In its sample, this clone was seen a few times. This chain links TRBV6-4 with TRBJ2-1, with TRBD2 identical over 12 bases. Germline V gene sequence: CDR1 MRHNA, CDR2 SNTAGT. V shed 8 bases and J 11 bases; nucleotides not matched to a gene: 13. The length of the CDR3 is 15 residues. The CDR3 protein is CASAEGLAGGLQQFF. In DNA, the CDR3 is TGTGCCAGCGCGGAGGGGCTAGCGGGGGGGCTGCAGCAGTTCTTC.

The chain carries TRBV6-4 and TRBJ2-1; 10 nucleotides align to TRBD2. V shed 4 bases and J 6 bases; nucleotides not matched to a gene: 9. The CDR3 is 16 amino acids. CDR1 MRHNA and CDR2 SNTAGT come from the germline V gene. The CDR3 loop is CASSARLAGGANEQFF. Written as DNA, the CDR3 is TGTGCCAGCAGTGCCAGATTAGCGGGGGGTGCCAATGAGCAGTTCTTC.

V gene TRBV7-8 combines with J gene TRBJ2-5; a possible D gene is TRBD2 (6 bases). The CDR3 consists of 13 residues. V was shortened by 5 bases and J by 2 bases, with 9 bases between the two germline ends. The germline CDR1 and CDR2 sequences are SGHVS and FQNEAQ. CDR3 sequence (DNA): TGTGCCAGCAGCCCCGGACTACAAGAGACCCAGTACTTC. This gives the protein CASSPGLQETQYF.

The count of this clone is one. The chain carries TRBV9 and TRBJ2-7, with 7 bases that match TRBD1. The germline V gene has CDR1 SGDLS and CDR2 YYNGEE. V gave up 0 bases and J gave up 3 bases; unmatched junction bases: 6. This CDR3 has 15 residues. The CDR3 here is CASSVGTGIGYEQYF. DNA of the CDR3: TGTGCCAGCAGCGTAGGGACAGGAATTGGCTACGAGCAGTACTTC.

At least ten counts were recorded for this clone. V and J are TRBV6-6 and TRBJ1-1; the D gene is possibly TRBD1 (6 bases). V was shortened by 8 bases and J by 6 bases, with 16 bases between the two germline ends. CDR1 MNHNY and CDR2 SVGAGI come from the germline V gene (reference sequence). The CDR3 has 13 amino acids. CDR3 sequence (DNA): TGTGCCAGCGCGAGACAGGAAACATCTGAAGCTTTCTTT. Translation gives CASARQETSEAFF.

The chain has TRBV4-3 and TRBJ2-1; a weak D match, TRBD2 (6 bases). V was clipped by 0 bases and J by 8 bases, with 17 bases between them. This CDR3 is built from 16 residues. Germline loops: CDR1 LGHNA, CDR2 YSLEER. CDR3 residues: CASSQDLMVAADEQFF. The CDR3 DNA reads TGCGCCAGCAGCCAAGATCTAATGGTAGCGGCGGATGAGCAGTTCTTC.

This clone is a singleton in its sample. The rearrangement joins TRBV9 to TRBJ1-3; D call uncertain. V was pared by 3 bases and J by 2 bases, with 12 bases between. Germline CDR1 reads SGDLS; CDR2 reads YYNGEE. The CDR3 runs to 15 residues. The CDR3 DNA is TGTGCCAGCAGCGCGGAGTCTTGGGCTGGAAACACCATATATTTT. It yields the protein CASSAESWAGNTIYF.

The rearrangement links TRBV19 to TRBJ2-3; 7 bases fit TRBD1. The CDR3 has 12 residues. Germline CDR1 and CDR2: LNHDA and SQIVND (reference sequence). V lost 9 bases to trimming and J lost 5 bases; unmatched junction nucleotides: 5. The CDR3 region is CASTSGGDTQYF. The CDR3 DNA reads TGTGCCAGCACTTCAGGGGGAGATACGCAGTATTTT.